The sequence of this TCR beta chain was determined in a study of T cells in Graves' hyperthyroidism and ophthalmopathy. It was RNA transcripts that yielded the amplified TCR beta CDR3 regions. TCR CDR3 regions were first amplified by RT-PCR with HTBI primers. One entry per CDR3 protein results from TCRdb running MiXCR on the multiplex PCR reads. The sample holds about 570,000 distinct CDR3 sequences, around 15% seen once. On this clonotype itself: This could be a read error, since a much larger clone is one nucleotide away.

CDR1 SGHAT and CDR2 FQNNGV come from the germline V gene. The length of the CDR3 is 17 residues. The sequenced sample consisted of blood. The rearrangement joins TRBV11-2 to TRBJ2-1, with D uncertain. The source is a woman between 35 and 50 years old with Graves' hyperthyroidism. In nucleotides, the CDR3 is TGTGCCAGCAGCTTCACCCCCGGTGGGGTTCCCTACAATGAGCAGTCCTTC. Its translation is CASSFTPGGVPYNEQSF. The full variable domain, with the rest looked up from reference TRBV11-2 and TRBJ2-1, is EAGVAQSPRYKIIEKRQSVAFWCNPISGHATLYWYQQILGQGPKLLIQFQNNGVVDDSQLPKDRFSAERLKGVDSTLKIQPAKLEDSAVYLCASSFTPGGVPYNEQSFGPGTRLTVL.